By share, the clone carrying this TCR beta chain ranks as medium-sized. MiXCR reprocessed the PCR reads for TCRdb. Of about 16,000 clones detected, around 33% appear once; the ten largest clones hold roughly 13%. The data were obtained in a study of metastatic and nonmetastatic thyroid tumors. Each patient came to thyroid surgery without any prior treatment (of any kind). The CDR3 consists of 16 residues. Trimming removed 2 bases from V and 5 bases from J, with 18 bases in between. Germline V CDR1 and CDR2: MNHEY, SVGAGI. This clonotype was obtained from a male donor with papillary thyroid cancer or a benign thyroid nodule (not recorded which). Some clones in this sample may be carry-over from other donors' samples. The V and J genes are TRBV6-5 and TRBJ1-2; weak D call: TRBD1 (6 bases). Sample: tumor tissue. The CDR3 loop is CASSYTSWGAEYGYTF. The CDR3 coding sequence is TGTGCCAGCAGTTACACCTCGTGGGGGGCAGAGTATGGCTACACCTTC.